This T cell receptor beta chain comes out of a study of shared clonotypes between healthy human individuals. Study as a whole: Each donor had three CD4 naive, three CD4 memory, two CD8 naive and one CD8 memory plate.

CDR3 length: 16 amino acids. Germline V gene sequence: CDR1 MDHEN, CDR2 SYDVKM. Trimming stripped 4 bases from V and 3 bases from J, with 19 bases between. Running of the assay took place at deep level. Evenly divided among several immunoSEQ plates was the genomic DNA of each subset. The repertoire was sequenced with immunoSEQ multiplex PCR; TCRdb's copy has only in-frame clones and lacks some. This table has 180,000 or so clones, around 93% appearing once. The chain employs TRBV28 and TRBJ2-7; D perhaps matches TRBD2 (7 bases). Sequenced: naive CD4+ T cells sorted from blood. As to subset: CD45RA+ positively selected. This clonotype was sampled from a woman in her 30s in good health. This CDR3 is CASSSPRGALYYEQYF. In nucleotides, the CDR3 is TGTGCCAGCAGTTCTCCACGGGGGGCCCTATACTACGAGCAGTACTTC.